The clone carrying this TCR beta chain was detected ten times or more. These data come from a study of regulatory T cells in long-lasting Graves disease. Time point meaning: newly diagnosed GD, antithyroid drugs for less than 3 months. PBMCs were the source of the RNA used for TCR sequencing. Unmatched junction bases numbered 13, after V lost 6 bases and J lost 5 bases. CDR1 and CDR2 (germline): MDHEN, SYDVKM. CDR3 size: 15 residues. Building of the TCR beta libraries involved iRepertoire HTBI primers and Arm-PCR of CDR3 regions. TCRdb itself ran the multiplex PCR reads through MiXCR, one entry per CDR3 protein. Here the sample spans about 300,000 distinct CDR3 sequences, about 20% being singletons.

This TCR was sampled from a female donor with Graves disease. The chain uses TRBV28 and TRBJ2-7; 7 bases are a match to TRBD2. This material consisted of peripheral blood mononuclear cells (PBMCs), taken at new diagnosis, from a patient treated with antithyroid drugs. The CDR3 nucleotides are TGTGCCAGCAGCCCCCGAGGGGCGGGAGCCCACGAGCAGTACTTC. It is translated as CASSPRGAGAHEQYF.